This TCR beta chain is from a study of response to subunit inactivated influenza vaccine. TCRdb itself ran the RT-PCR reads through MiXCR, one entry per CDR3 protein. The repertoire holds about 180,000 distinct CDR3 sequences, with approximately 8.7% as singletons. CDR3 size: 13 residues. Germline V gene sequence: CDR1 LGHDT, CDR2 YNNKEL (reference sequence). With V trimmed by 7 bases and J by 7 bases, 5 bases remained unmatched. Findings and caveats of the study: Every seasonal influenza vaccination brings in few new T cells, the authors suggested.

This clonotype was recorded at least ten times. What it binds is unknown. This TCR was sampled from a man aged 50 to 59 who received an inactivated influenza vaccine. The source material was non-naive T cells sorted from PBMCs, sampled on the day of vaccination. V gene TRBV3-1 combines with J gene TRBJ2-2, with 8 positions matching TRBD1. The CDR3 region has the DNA TGTGCCAGCAACCAGGGGGCGATCGGGGAGCTGTTTTTT. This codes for CASNQGAIGELFF.